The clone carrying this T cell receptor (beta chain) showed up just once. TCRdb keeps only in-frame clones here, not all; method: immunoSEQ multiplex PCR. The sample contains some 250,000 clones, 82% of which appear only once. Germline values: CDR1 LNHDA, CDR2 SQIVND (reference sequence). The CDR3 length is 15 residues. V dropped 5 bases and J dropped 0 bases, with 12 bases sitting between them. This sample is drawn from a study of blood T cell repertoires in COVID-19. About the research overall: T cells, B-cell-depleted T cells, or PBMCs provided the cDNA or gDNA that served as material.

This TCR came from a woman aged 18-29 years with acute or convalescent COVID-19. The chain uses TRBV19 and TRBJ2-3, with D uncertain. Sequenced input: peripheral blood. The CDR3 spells CASSLGLISTDTQYF. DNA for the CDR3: TGTGCCAGTAGTCTTGGTCTAATAAGCACAGATACGCAGTATTTT. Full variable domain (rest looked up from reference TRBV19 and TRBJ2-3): DGGITQSPKYLFRKEGQNVTLSCEQNLNHDAMYWYRQDPGQGLRLIYYSQIVNDFQKGDIAEGYSVSREKKESFPLTVTSAQKNPTAFYLCASSLGLISTDTQYFGPGTRLTVL.